Sequencing of this T cell receptor beta chain was carried out in a study of CD8 T cells in Susac syndrome. A quantity of roughly 0.5 to 1 ug RNA underwent reverse transcription using random hexamers. The CDR3 of TCR beta was amplified by immunoSEQ multiplex PCR across 54 Vbeta and 13 Jbeta. TCRdb reprocessed the immunoSEQ multiplex PCR reads via MiXCR and lists one record per CDR3 protein. The data contain 70,000 to 100,000 distinct CDR3 sequences, over 85% of them singletons. The CDR3 runs 15 residues. The germline V and J ends were trimmed by 5 bases and 2 bases, with 15 bases remaining between them. Germline assignment: CDR1 LGHDT and CDR2 YNNKEL (reference sequence). Sequencing of TCR beta was carried out in blood CD8+ and CD4+ T cells. Healthy donors constituted the controls, which were matched for age and sex.

The receptor was isolated from a human donor in good health. Material for sequencing was CD8+ T cells from PBMCs. The chain couples TRBV3-1 to TRBJ1-2; the D gene is possibly TRBD1 (5 bases). The chain's CDR3 is CASSNRRQLNYGYTF. In DNA form, the CDR3 reads TGTGCCAGCAGCAACCGAAGACAGCTAAACTATGGCTACACCTTC.